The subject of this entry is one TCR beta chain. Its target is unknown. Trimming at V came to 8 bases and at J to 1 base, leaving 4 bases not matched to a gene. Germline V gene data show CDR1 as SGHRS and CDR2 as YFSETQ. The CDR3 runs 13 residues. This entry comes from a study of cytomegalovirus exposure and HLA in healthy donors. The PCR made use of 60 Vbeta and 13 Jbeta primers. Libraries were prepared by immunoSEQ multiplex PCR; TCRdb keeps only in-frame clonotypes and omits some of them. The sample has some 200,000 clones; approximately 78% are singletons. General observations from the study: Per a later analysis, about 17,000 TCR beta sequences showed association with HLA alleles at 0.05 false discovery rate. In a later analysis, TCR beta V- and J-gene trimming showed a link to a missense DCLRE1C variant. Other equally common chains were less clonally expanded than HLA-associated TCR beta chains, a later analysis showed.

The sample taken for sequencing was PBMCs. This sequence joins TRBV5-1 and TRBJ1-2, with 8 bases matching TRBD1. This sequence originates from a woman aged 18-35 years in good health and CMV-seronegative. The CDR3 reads CASRDRNNYGYTF. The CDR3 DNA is TGCGCCAGTCGGGACAGGAATAACTATGGCTACACCTTC.